The clone carrying this T cell receptor (beta chain) was recorded a few times. TCRdb itself ran the RT-PCR reads through MiXCR, one entry per CDR3 protein. The profile shows roughly 500,000 distinct CDR3 sequences, 20% to 25% of them singletons. The ends were cut back, 6 bases at V and 6 bases at J, with 14 bases in the middle. The CDR3 has 13 amino acids. This specimen comes from a study of response to subunit inactivated influenza vaccine. A further study also used this sample, focusing on T cells expressing NK-cell markers. That publication notes: As the method of synthesis, 5'RACE template switching with UMIs yielded TCR beta cDNA. HCMV serostatus: most of the eight sequenced donors positive, one negative.

This sequence was found in a man aged 50 to 59 who received an inactivated influenza vaccine. The chain combines TRBV12-3 or TRBV12-4 with TRBJ1-2, with a weak D call TRBD1 (5 bases). The specimen was CD4+ T cells sorted from PBMCs, collected approximately 12 days after vaccination. CDR3 loop: CASRRTGRDGYTF. CDR3 nucleotide sequence: TGTGCCAGCAGGCGAACAGGTAGAGATGGCTACACCTTC.